The 2 T cell receptor beta chains below were found in one sample sequenced in a study of blood T cell repertoires in COVID-19. This table comes from immunoSEQ multiplex PCR, and its TCRdb copy is limited to in-frame clones, with some not included. Counted here are approximately 300,000 clones, under 95% occurring once; the ten biggest clones make up around 18%. The specimen sequenced was PBMCs or T cells enriched from blood (not recorded which). These receptors came from a woman in her 30s who had recovered from COVID-19.

The genes are TRBV19 and TRBJ1-6; tentative D call: TRBD1 (5 bases). Trimming stripped 1 base from V and 10 bases from J, with 11 bases between. CDR1 and CDR2 (germline): LNHDA, SQIVND (reference sequence). The CDR3 sequence is 14 residues long. The CDR3 nucleotides are TGTGCCAGTAGTATAGGGGGCAACGGCTCACCCCTCCACTTT. Its protein is CASSIGGNGSPLHF.

J is TRBJ1-1 and V is TRBV7-9; D is undetermined. This CDR3 has 14 residues. The germline V and J ends were trimmed by 5 bases and 1 base, with 11 bases remaining between them. Per germline, CDR1 SEHNR and CDR2 FQNEAQ (reference sequence). The CDR3 DNA is TGTGCCAGCAGCCCCGCCCCAGGGAACACTGAAGCTTTCTTT. Amino acids: CASSPAPGNTEAFF. The full variable domain, with the rest looked up from reference TRBV7-9 and TRBJ1-1, is DTGVSQNPRHKITKRGQNVTFRCDPISEHNRLYWYRQTLGQGPEFLTYFQNEAQLEKSRLLSDRFSAERPKGSFSTLEIQRTEQGDSAMYLCASSPAPGNTEAFFGQGTRLTVV.